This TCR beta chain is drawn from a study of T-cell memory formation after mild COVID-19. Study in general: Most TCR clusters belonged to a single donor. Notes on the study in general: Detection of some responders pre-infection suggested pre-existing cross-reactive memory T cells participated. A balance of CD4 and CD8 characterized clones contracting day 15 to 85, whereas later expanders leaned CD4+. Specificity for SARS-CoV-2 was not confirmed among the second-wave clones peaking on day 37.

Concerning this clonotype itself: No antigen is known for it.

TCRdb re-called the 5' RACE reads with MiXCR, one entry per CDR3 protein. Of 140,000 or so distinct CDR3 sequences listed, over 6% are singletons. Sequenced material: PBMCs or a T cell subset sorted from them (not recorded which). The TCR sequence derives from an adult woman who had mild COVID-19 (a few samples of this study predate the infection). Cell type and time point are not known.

The CDR3 loop reads CASSLAGEGREAFF. DNA of the CDR3: TGTGCCAGCAGCTTGGCCGGCGAAGGGCGAGAAGCTTTCTTT. The chain recombines TRBV5-4 with TRBJ1-1; no clear D gene. The CDR3 is 14 residues long. V lost 0 bases and J 8 bases, leaving 14 bases between the germline ends. Germline CDR1 SGHNT, CDR2 YYREEE (reference sequence).